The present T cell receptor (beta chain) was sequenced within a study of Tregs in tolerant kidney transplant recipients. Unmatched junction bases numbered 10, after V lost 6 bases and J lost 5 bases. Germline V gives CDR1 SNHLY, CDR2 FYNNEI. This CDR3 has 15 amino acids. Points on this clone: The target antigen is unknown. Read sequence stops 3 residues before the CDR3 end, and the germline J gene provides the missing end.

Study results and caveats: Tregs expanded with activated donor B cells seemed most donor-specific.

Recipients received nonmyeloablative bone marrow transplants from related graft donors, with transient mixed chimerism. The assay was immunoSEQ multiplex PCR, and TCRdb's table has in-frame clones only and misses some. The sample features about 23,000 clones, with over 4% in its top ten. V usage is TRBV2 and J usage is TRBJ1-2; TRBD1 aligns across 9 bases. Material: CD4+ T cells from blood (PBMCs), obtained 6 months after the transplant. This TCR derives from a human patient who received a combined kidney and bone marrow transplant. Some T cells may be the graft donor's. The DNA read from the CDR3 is TGTGCCAGCAGGGCTGAAGGGACAGGGAGGTATGGC. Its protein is CASRAEGTGRYG. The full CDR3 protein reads CASRAEGTGRYGYTF.